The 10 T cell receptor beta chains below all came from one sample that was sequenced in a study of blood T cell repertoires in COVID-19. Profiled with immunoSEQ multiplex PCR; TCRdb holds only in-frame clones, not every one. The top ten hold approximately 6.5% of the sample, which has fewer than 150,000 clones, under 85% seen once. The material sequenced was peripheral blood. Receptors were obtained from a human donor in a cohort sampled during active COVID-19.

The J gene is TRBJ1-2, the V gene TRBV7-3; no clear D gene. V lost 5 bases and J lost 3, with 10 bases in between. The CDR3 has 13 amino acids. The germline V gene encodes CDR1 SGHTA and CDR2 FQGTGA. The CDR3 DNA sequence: TGTGCCAGCAGCCCTGGAGGCCACTATGGCTACACCTTC. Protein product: CASSPGGHYGYTF.

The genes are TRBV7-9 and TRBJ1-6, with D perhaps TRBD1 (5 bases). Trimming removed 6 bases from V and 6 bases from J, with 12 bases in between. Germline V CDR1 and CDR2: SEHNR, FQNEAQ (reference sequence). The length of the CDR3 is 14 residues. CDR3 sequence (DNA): TGTGCCAGCAGTACCACAGGCCCTAATTCACCCCTCCACTTT. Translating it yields CASSTTGPNSPLHF.

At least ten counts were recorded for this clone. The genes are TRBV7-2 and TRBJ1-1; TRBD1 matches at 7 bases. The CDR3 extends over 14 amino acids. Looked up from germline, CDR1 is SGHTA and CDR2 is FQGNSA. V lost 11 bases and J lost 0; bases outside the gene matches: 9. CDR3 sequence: CASTRTGLNTEAFF. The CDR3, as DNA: TGTGCCTCGACCCGGACAGGCCTGAACACTGAAGCTTTCTTT.

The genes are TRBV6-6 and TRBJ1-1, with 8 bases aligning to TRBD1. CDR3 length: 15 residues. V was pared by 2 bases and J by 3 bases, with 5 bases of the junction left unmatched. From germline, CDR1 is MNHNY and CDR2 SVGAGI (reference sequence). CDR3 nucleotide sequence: TGTGCCAGCAGTTACCCGGCAGGGGGCCACACTGAAGCTTTCTTT. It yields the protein CASSYPAGGHTEAFF.

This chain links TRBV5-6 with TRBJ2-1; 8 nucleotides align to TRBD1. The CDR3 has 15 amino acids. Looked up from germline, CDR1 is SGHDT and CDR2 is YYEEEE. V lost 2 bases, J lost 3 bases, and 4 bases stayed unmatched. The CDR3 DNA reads TGTGCCAGCAGCTTAACCGGGACAGGCTACAATGAGCAGTTCTTC. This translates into CASSLTGTGYNEQFF.

The DNA for the CDR3 is TGTGCCAGCAGCTTGGTTCGGCTAGCGGGGGGTACGGAAGAGACCCAGTACTTC. Its protein product is CASSLVRLAGGTEETQYF. The V and J genes are TRBV5-5 and TRBJ2-5; 11 positions agree with TRBD2. The CDR3 is made up of 18 amino acids. The germline gives CDR1 SGHKS, CDR2 YYEKEE (reference sequence). V lost 0 bases and J lost 3; bases outside the gene matches: 10.

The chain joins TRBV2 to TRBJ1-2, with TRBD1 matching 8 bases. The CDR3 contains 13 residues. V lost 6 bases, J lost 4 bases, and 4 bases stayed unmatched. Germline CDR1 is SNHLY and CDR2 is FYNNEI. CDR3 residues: CASSTGQVYGYTF. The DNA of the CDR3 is TGTGCCAGCAGCACGGGACAGGTCTATGGCTACACCTTC.

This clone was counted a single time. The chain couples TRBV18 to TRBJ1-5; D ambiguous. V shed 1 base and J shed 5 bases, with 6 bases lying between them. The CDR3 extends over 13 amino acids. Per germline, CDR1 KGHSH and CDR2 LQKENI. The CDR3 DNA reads TGTGCCAGCTCACCACGCGGAGATCAGCCCCAGCATTTT. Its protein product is CASSPRGDQPQHF.

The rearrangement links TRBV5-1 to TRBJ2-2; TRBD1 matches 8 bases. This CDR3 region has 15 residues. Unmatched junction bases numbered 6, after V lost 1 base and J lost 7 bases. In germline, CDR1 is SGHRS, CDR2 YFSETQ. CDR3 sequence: CASSLNGQGSGELFF. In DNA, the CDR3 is TGCGCCAGCAGCTTGAACGGACAGGGAAGCGGGGAGCTGTTTTTT.

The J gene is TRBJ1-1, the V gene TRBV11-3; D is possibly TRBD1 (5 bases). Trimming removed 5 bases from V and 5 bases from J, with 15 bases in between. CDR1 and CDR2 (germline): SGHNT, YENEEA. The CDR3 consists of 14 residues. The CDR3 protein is CASSPAGTGTEAFF. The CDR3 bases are TGTGCCAGCAGCCCTGCGGGGACTGGAACTGAAGCTTTCTTT.